Following are 21 T cell receptor beta chains from one sample sequenced in a study of graft-versus-host responses after intestinal transplantation. Profiling relied on immunoSEQ multiplex PCR, and the TCRdb table lists in-frame clones only, not all of them. The data contain about 19,000 clones, more than 80% of them singletons. The sample in question was PBMCs, obtained approximately 370 days after transplant. These receptors were obtained from a human patient who received an intestinal transplant, so some T cells may come from the graft donor.

The V gene is TRBV7-9, the J gene TRBJ2-1; the match to TRBD1 covers 7 bases. Germline trimming cut 7 bases from V and 10 bases from J; bases unmatched to any gene: 13. The germline V gene encodes CDR1 SEHNR and CDR2 FQNEAQ (reference sequence). The CDR3 spans 14 residues. CDR3 in amino acids: CASTPGQAREEQFF. The CDR3 region has the DNA TGTGCCAGCACCCCTGGACAGGCGAGGGAGGAGCAGTTCTTC.

V usage is TRBV6-5 and J usage is TRBJ2-7; D possibly uses TRBD1 or TRBD2 (5 bases each). CDR3 length: 13 amino acids. V lost 10 bases to trimming and J lost 3 bases, with 16 bases between them. Looked up from germline, CDR1 is MNHEY and CDR2 is SVGAGI. The CDR3 loop reads CATAPGTNYEQYF. CDR3 coding DNA: TGTGCCACCGCCCCGGGGACCAACTACGAGCAGTACTTC.

The V and J genes are TRBV29-1 and TRBJ2-4, with D tentatively TRBD1 or TRBD2 (5 bases each). V shed 3 bases and J shed 6 bases, with 9 bases lying between them. The CDR3 has 12 residues. Germline values: CDR1 SQVTM, CDR2 ANQGSEA. The CDR3 protein is CSVEVGGNIQYF. As DNA, the CDR3 is TGCAGCGTTGAGGTTGGGGGAAACATTCAGTACTTC.

The rearrangement joins TRBV25-1 to TRBJ1-4, with 7 bases identical to TRBD1. CDR3 length equals 14 residues. Germline V gene sequence: CDR1 MGHDK, CDR2 SYGVNS. V was clipped by 2 bases and J by 3 bases; unmatched bases: 0. CDR3 nucleotide sequence: TGTGCCAGCAGTGAAGGGACAGCTAATGAAAAACTGTTTTTT. This codes for CASSEGTANEKLFF.

The CDR3: CASSHSGDEQFF. In DNA, the CDR3 is TGTGCCAGCAGCCATAGCGGGGATGAGCAGTTCTTC. The chain carries TRBV6-5 and TRBJ2-1; 8 bases map to TRBD2. This CDR3 region has 12 residues. Germline V gene sequence: CDR1 MNHEY, CDR2 SVGAGI. J gave up 8 bases and V 6 bases, and 3 bases lay outside the gene matches.

V is TRBV5-1 and J is TRBJ2-2, with D possibly being TRBD2 (6 bases). The CDR3 has 16 amino acids. Deletions cut 1 base from V and 0 bases from J, with 10 bases between. Germline CDR1 and CDR2: SGHRS and YFSETQ. CDR3 residues: CASSLRRLANTGELFF. The CDR3 coding sequence is TGCGCCAGCAGCTTGAGGAGACTAGCGAACACCGGGGAGCTGTTTTTT.

The chain has TRBV28 and TRBJ2-1, with D maybe TRBD1 (6 bases). Trimming took 1 base from V and 9 from J, leaving 10 bases between them. CDR3 length equals 13 residues. The germline gives CDR1 MDHEN, CDR2 SYDVKM. The CDR3 spells CASSLSTGSEQFF. CDR3 coding DNA: TGTGCCAGCAGTTTATCGACAGGTTCTGAGCAGTTCTTC.

The V and J genes are TRBV28 and TRBJ1-5; the match to TRBD1 covers 7 bases. The CDR3 totals 14 residues. Looked up from germline, CDR1 is MDHEN and CDR2 is SYDVKM. Trimming at V came to 6 bases and at J to 10 bases, leaving 12 bases not matched to a gene. The CDR3 sequence: CASSHTGALGPQHF. The CDR3 DNA reads as TGTGCCAGCAGCCACACAGGGGCGTTAGGACCCCAGCATTTT.

This chain uses TRBV7-2 with TRBJ1-1, with D unresolved. V was cut by 2 bases and J by 3 bases, with 4 bases left in between. Germline V CDR1 and CDR2: SGHTA, FQGNSA. The CDR3 length is 12 residues. Here the CDR3 DNA reads TGTGCCAGCAGCTTATATTACACTGAAGCTTTCTTT. It yields the protein CASSLYYTEAFF.

This clone was found a few times. The chain uses TRBV5-1 and TRBJ1-2; D unresolved. Trimming pared 7 bases from V and 4 bases from J, leaving 26 bases between. Germline V gene data show CDR1 as SGHRS and CDR2 as YFSETQ. This CDR3 has 17 amino acids. The chain's CDR3 is CASSPLERSLKAYGYTF. The DNA for the CDR3 is TGCGCCAGCTCCCCCCTAGAGCGATCCCTAAAGGCCTATGGCTACACCTTC.

J is TRBJ2-7 and V is TRBV4-3; the match to TRBD2 covers 7 bases. This CDR3 is 16 amino acids long. Germline loops: CDR1 LGHNA, CDR2 YSLEER. V lost 1 base to trimming and J lost 1 base; unmatched junction nucleotides: 7. The CDR3 reads CASSQATGGVSYEQYF. The CDR3 coding sequence is TGCGCCAGCAGCCAAGCGACGGGGGGAGTTTCCTACGAGCAGTACTTC.

The J gene is TRBJ1-1, the V gene TRBV16; TRBD1 is a possible D gene (6 bases). The length of the CDR3 is 13 residues. V lost 2 bases to trimming and J lost 8 bases, with 12 bases between them. Germline V CDR1 and CDR2: KGHSY, FQNENV. Here the CDR3 reads CASSQQKQGEAFF. DNA for the CDR3: TGTGCCAGCAGCCAACAAAAACAGGGCGAAGCTTTCTTT.

This chain links TRBV28 with TRBJ2-7; 9 positions agree with TRBD2. Looked up from germline, CDR1 is MDHEN and CDR2 is SYDVKM. The CDR3 spans 14 residues. V gave up 5 bases and J gave up 4 bases; unmatched junction bases: 6. CDR3 nucleotides: TGTGCCAGCAGTCTAACTGGACTAGCGTACGAGCAGTACTTC. Protein product: CASSLTGLAYEQYF.

The chain employs TRBV6-1 and TRBJ2-1; D is unclear. V was cut by 5 bases and J by 2 bases, with 10 bases left in between. The CDR3 runs to 14 residues. The germline CDR1 and CDR2 sequences are MNHNS and SASEGT. The CDR3 region is CASSLTRTYNEQFF. The CDR3 DNA follows: TGTGCCAGCAGTCTGACCCGAACCTACAATGAGCAGTTCTTC.

The chain combines TRBV7-9 with TRBJ2-7, with D unresolved. Deletions cut 5 bases from V and 0 bases from J, with 23 bases between. Germline V CDR1 and CDR2: SEHNR, FQNEAQ (reference sequence). The CDR3 sequence is 18 residues long. The CDR3 spells CASSRTGSTLTISYEQYF. The DNA for the CDR3 is TGTGCCAGCAGCCGGACGGGTTCTACCCTTACGATCTCCTACGAGCAGTACTTC.

As to this clone: At the DNA level, this CDR3 is encoded by other sequences in the same sample as well. J is TRBJ2-3 and V is TRBV28, with D possibly matching TRBD2 (7 bases). V was cut by 7 bases and J by 4 bases, with 27 bases left in between. The CDR3 spans 18 residues. Germline-derived CDR1 and CDR2 are MDHEN and SYDVKM. The CDR3 sequence is CASTLYGGGGGPPDTQYF. The CDR3 nucleotides read TGTGCCAGCACCCTTTACGGGGGCGGGGGAGGGCCCCCAGATACGCAGTATTTT.

The gene calls are TRBV30 and TRBJ2-4; D may be TRBD1 (5 bases). Germline CDR1 is GTSNPN and CDR2 is SVGIG (reference sequence). This CDR3 region has 14 residues. V lost 4 bases to trimming and J lost 0 bases, with 10 bases between them. CDR3 in DNA: TGTGCCTGGAAGACAGTAGTAGCCAAAAACATTCAGTACTTC. Translating it yields CAWKTVVAKNIQYF.

The CDR3 coding sequence is TGTGCCACCGAGGGCACCGGGGAGCTGTTTTTT. Translating it yields CATEGTGELFF. V usage is TRBV13 and J usage is TRBJ2-2, with a possible D match to TRBD2 (5 bases). V shed 10 bases and J shed 4 bases, with 7 bases lying between them. The germline gives CDR1 PRHDT, CDR2 FYEKMQ (reference sequence). The CDR3 is 11 amino acids.

This chain uses TRBV7-2 with TRBJ2-7, with 7 bases that match TRBD1. Germline CDR1 and CDR2: SGHTA and FQGNSA. The CDR3 runs 15 residues. J gave up 3 bases and V 4 bases, and 9 bases lay outside the gene matches. The CDR3 is CASSSQDRFIYEQYF. DNA for the CDR3: TGTGCCAGCAGCTCACAGGACAGGTTCATCTACGAGCAGTACTTC.

The genes are TRBV6-5 and TRBJ1-6; D unclear. Germline V CDR1 and CDR2: MNHEY, SVGAGI. Trimming shortened V by 2 bases and J by 10 bases, and 9 bases separated the two germline ends. The CDR3 sequence is 13 residues long. Here the CDR3 reads CASSYQLGSPLHF. DNA of the CDR3: TGTGCCAGCAGTTACCAGCTTGGATCACCCCTCCACTTT.

This rearrangement joins TRBV2 to TRBJ2-3; TRBD2 aligns across 8 bases. CDR3 length: 18 residues. J gave up 0 bases and V 5 bases, and 13 bases lay outside the gene matches. Germline V gene sequence: CDR1 SNHLY, CDR2 FYNNEI. CDR3 in amino acids: CASSMSGGELASTDTQYF. In DNA form, the CDR3 reads TGTGCCAGCAGTATGAGCGGGGGCGAGCTAGCTAGCACAGATACGCAGTATTTT.